This T cell receptor (beta chain) was recorded in a study of T cells in localized non-small cell lung cancer. In this sample, this clone turned up once. Its antigen remains unidentified. The repertoire was sequenced with immunoSEQ multiplex PCR; TCRdb's copy has only in-frame clones and lacks some. The table records 30,000 to 40,000 clones, around 87% of them present only once. The CDR3 consists of 13 residues. Germline-derived CDR1 and CDR2 are GTSNPN and SVGIG (reference sequence). The V and J ends lost 4 bases and 1 base respectively, with 10 bases between them. Study-level results: In adjacent lung appeared a median 57 of the top 100 tumor clones. Heterogeneity stays possible, as sequencing covered only one tumor region.

The chain carries TRBV30 and TRBJ1-2; no definite D call. The source of this sequence is a man aged 40 to 70 with stage I lung adenocarcinoma. Sample: peripheral blood, taken before any cancer treatment. The CDR3 DNA follows: TGTGCCTGGACCCCCCAGCTTAACTATGGCTACACCTTC. Its protein is CAWTPQLNYGYTF.